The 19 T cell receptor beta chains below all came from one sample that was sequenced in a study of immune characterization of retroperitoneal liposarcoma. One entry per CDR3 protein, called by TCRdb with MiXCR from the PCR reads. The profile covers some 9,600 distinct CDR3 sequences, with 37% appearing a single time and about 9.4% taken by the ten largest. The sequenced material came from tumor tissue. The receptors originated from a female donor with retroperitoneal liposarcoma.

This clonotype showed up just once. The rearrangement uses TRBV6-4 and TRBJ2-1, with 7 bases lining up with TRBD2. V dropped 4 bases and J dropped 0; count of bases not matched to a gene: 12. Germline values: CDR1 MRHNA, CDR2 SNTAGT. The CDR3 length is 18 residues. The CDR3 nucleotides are TGTGCCAGCAGTGTCCTTCCTAGCGGATCAGGCTCCTACAATGAGCAGTTCTTC. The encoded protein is CASSVLPSGSGSYNEQFF.

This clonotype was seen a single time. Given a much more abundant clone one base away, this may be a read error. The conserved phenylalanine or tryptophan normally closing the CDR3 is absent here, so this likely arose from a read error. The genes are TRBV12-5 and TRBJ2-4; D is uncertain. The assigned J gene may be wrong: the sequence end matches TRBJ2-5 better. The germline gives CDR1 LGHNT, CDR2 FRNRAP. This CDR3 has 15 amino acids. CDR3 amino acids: CASGSNVSLTETQYL. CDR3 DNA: TGTGCTAGTGGTTCCAACGTGAGCTTGACGGAGACCCAGTACTTA.

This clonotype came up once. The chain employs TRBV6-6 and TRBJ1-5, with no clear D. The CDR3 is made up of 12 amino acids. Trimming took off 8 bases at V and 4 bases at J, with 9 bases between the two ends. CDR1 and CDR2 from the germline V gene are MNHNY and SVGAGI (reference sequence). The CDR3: CASRSLNQPQHF. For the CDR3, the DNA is TGTGCCAGCCGGTCCCTTAATCAGCCCCAGCATTTT.

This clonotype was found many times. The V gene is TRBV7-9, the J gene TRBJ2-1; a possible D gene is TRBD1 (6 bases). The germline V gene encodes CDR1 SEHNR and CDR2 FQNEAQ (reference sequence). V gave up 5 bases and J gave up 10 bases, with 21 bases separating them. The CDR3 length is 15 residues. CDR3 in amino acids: CASSKWQGSSYEQFF. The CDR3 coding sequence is TGTGCCAGCAGCAAGTGGCAGGGGAGCTCCTACGAGCAGTTCTTC.

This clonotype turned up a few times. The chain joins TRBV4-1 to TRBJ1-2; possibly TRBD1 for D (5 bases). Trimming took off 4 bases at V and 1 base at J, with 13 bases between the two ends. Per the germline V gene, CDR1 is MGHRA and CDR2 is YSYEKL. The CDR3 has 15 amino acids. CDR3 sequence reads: CASSPRDEINYGYTF. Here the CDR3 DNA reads TGCGCCAGCAGCCCTAGGGACGAAATTAACTATGGCTACACCTTC.

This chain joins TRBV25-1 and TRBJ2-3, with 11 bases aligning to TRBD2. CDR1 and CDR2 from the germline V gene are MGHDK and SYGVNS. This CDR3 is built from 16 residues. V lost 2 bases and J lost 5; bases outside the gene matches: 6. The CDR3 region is CASSERSGGALDTQYF. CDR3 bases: TGTGCCAGCAGTGAACGTAGCGGGGGGGCCCTAGATACGCAGTATTTT.

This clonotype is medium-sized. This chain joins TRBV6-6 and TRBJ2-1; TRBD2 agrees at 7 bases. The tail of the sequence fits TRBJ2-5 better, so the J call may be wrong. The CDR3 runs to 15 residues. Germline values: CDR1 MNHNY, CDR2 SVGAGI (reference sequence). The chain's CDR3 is CASSYQAGGGRTQYF. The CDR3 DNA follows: TGTGCCAGCAGTTACCAGGCCGGGGGAGGGAGGACCCAGTACTTC.

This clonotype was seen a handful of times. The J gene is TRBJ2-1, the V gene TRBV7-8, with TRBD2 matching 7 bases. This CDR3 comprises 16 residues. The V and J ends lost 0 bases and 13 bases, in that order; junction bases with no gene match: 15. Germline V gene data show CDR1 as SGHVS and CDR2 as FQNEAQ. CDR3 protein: CASSLAGGVLKNIQFF. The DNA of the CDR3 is TGTGCCAGCAGCTTAGCGGGAGGGGTCCTCAAAAACATTCAGTTCTTC.

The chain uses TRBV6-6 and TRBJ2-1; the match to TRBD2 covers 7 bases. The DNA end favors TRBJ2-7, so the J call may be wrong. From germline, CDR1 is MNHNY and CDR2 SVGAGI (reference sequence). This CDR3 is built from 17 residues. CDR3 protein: CASRTGGRERGSYEQYF. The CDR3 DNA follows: TGTGCCAGCAGAACGGGCGGGCGGGAGAGGGGTTCCTACGAGCAGTACTTC.

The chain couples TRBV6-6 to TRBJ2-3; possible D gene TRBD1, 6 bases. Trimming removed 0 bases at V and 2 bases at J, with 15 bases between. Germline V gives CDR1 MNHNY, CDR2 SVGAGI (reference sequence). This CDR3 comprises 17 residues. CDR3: CASSYSTYRVPTDTQYF. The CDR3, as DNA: TGTGCCAGCAGTTACTCGACCTACAGGGTCCCCACAGATACGCAGTATTTT.

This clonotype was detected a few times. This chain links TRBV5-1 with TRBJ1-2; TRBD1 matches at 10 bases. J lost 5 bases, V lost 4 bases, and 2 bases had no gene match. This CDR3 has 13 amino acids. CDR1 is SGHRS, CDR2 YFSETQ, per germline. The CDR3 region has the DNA TGCGCCAGCAGCAAGGGACAGGGGTATGGCTACACCTTC. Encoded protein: CASSKGQGYGYTF.

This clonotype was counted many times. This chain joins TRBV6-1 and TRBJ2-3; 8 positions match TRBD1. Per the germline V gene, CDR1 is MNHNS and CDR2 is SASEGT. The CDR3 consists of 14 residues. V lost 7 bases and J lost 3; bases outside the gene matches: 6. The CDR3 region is CASTLGTGTDTQYF. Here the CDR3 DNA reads TGTGCCAGCACCCTTGGGACAGGAACAGATACGCAGTATTTT.

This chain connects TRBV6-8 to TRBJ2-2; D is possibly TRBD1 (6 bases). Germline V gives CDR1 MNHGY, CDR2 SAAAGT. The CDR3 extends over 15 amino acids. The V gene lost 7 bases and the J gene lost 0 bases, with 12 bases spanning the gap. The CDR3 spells CASKTGQSNTGELFF. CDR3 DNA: TGTGCCAGCAAGACGGGACAATCGAACACCGGGGAGCTGTTTTTT.

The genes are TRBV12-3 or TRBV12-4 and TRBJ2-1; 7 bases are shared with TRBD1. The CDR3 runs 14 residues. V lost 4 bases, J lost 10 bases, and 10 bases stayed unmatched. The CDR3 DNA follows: TGTGCCAGCAGTTCCCCGGGACAGATCAGGGAGCAGTTCTTC. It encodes CASSSPGQIREQFF.

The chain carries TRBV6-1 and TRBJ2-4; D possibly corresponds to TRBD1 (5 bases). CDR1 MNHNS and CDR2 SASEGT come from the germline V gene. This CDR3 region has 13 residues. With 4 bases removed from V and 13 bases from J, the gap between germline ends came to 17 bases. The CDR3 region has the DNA TGTGCCAGCAGTGGGACAACCTACAATGAGCAGTACTTC. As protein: CASSGTTYNEQYF.

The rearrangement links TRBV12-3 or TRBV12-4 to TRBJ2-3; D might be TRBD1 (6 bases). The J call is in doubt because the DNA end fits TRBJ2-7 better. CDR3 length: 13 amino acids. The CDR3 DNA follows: TGTGCCAGCAGTTTTTCCAGGGGCAATGAGCAGTACTTC. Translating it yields CASSFSRGNEQYF.

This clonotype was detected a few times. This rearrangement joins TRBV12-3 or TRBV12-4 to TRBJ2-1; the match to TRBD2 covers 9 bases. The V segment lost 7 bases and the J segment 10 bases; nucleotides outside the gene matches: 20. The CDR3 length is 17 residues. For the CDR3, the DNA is TGTGCCAGCACTCCCGGGAGAGTTAGCGGGAGAAGGTACGAGCAGTTCTTC. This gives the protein CASTPGRVSGRRYEQFF.

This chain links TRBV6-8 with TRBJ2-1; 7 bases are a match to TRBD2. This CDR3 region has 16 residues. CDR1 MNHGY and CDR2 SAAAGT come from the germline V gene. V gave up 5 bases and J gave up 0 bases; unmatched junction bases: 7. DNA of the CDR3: TGTGCCAGCAGTGTCTCACTAGCGCGCTCCTACAATGAGCAGTTCTTC. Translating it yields CASSVSLARSYNEQFF.

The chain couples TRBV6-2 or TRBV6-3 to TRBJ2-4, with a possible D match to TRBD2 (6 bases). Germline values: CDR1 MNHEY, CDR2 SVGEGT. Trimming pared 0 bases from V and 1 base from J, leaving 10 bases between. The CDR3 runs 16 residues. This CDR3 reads CASSYSPEGAKNIQYF. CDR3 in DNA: TGTGCCAGCAGTTACTCTCCGGAGGGGGCCAAAAACATTCAGTACTTC.